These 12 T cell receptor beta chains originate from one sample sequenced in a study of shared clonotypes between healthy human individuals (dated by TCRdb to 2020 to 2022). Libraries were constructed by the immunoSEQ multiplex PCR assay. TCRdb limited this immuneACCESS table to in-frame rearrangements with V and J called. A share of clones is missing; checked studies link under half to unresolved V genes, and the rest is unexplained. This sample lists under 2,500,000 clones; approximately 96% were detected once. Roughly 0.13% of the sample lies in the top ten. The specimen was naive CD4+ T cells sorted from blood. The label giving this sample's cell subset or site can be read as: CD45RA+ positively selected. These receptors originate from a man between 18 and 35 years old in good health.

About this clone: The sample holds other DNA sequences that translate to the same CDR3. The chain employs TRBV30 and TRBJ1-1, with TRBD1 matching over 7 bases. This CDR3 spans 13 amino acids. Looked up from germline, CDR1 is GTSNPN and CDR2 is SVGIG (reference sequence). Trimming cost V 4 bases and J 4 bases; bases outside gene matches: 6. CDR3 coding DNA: TGTGCCTGGACCAGACAGGGCGGCACTGAAGCTTTCTTT. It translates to CAWTRQGGTEAFF.

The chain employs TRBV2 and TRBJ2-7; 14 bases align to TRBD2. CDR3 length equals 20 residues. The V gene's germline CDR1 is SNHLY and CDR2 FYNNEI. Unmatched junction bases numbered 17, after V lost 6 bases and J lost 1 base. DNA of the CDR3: TGTGCCAGCAGCGAGTCCGGGACTAGCGGGAGACAACCACATTCCTACGAGCAGTACTTC. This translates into CASSESGTSGRQPHSYEQYF.

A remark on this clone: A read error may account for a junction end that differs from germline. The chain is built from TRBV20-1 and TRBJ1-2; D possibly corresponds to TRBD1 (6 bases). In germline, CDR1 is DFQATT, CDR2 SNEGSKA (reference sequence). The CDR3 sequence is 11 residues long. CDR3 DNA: TGCAGTGCTAGTGAACGGGGGCTGGAGGTCTTC. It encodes CSASERGLEVF.

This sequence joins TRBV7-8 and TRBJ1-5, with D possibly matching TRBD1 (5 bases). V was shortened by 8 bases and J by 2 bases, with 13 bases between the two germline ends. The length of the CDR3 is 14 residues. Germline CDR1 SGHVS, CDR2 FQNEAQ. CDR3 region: CASGLGRGNQPQHF. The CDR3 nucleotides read TGTGCCAGCGGTCTCGGCAGGGGCAATCAGCCCCAGCATTTT.

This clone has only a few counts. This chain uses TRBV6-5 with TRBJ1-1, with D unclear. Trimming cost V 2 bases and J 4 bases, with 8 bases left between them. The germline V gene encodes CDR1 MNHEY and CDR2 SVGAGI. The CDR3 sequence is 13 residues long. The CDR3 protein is CASSYRVRTEAFF. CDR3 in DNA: TGTGCCAGCAGTTACAGGGTTCGCACTGAAGCTTTCTTT.

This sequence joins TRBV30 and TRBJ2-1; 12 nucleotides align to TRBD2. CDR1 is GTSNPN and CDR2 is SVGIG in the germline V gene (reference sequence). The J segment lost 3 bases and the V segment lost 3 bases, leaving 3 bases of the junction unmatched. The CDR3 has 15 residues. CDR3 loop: CAWRSGLAGYNEQFF. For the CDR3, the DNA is TGTGCCTGGAGGTCGGGACTAGCGGGCTACAATGAGCAGTTCTTC.

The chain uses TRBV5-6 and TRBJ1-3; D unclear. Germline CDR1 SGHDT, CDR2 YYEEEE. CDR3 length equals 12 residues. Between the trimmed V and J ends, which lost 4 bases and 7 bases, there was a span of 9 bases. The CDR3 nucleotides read TGTGCCAGCAGCCTTTCCCGGAACACCATATATTTT. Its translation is CASSLSRNTIYF.

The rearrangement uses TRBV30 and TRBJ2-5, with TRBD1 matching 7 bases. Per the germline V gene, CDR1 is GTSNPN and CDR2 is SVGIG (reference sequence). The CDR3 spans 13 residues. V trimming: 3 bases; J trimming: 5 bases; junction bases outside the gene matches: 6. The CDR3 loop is CAWSRTGGETQYF. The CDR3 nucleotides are TGTGCCTGGAGCCGGACAGGCGGGGAGACCCAGTACTTC. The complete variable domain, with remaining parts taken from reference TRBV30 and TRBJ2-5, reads SQTIHQWPATLVQPVGSPLSLECTVEGTSNPNLYWYRQAAGRGLQLLFYSVGIGQISSEVPQNLSASRPQDRQFILSSKKLLLSDSGFYLCAWSRTGGETQYFGPGTRLLVL.

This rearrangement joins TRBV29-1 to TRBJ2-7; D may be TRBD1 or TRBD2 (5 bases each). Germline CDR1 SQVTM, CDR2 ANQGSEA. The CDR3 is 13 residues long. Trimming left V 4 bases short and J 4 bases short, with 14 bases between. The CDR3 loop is CSVGGPRVYEQYF. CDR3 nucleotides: TGCAGCGTTGGGGGACCTAGGGTTTACGAGCAGTACTTC.

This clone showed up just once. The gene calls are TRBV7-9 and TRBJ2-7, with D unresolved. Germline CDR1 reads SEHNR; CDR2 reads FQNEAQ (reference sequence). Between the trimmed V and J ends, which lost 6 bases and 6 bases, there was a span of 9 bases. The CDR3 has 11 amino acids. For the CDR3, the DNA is TGTGCCAGCAGGGGAACGGTCGAGCAGTACTTC. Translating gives CASRGTVEQYF.

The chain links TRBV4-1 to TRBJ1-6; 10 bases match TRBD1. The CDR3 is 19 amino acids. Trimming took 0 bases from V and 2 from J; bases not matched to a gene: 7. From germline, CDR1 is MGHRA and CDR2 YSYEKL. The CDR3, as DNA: TGCGCCAGCAGCCAAGAAATAGGGACAGGGGACCCCTATAATTCACCCCTCCACTTT. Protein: CASSQEIGTGDPYNSPLHF.

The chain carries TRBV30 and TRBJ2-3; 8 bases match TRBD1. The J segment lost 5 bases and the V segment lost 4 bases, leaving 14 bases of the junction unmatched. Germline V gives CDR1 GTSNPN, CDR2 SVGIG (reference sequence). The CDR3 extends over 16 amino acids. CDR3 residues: CAWTSRGRGLVDTQYF. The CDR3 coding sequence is TGTGCCTGGACCTCTAGGGGCAGGGGGCTGGTAGATACGCAGTATTTT. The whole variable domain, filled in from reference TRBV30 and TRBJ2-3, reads SQTIHQWPATLVQPVGSPLSLECTVEGTSNPNLYWYRQAAGRGLQLLFYSVGIGQISSEVPQNLSASRPQDRQFILSSKKLLLSDSGFYLCAWTSRGRGLVDTQYFGPGTRLTVL.